These 9 T cell receptor beta chains share one sample of origin, sequenced in a study of T cell responses to AZD1222 COVID-19 vaccine. The protocol was immunoSEQ multiplex PCR, while the TCRdb copy is restricted to in-frame clones and leaves out a portion. This sample has 150,000 to 200,000 clones, with 92% found just once. Sequenced material: peripheral blood, taken 28 days after the second AZD1222 dose. These receptors all stem from an adult who received the AZD1222 COVID-19 vaccine.

This sequence joins TRBV9 and TRBJ1-1, with D tentatively TRBD1 (5 bases). Trimming pared 3 bases from V and 1 base from J, leaving 7 bases between. The CDR3 extends over 13 amino acids. Germline V CDR1 and CDR2: SGDLS, YYNGEE. The CDR3 nucleotides are TGTGCCAGCAGCGGACAGACGAACACTGAAGCTTTCTTT. Translating gives CASSGQTNTEAFF.

This chain joins TRBV3-1 (or the pseudogene TRBV3-2) and TRBJ1-6; D remains unclear. V was trimmed by 1 base and J by 6 bases, leaving 7 bases between them. Per germline, CDR1 LGHDT and CDR2 YNNKEL (reference sequence). This CDR3 has 14 residues. The CDR3 region has the DNA TGTGCCAGCAGCCAAGGGTGGGGTAATTCACCCCTCCACTTT. Translation gives CASSQGWGNSPLHF.

The genes are TRBV5-4 and TRBJ2-7; 11 bases agree with TRBD1. Germline values: CDR1 SGHNT, CDR2 YYREEE (reference sequence). V lost 3 bases to trimming and J lost 3 bases; unmatched junction nucleotides: 5. This CDR3 is built from 15 residues. The DNA of the CDR3 is TGTGCCAGCAGCTGGGGGACAGGGGGGGTCTACGAGCAGTACTTC. Translating it yields CASSWGTGGVYEQYF.

The chain combines TRBV7-2 with TRBJ1-1; D not resolved. This CDR3 has 16 amino acids. With 1 base removed from V and 2 bases from J, the gap between germline ends came to 14 bases. Looked up from germline, CDR1 is SGHTA and CDR2 is FQGNSA. CDR3 coding DNA: TGTGCCAGCAGCTTAGGGTGGGCAGCTCCTAACACTGAAGCTTTCTTT. Translating gives CASSLGWAAPNTEAFF.

The chain couples TRBV3-1 (or the pseudogene TRBV3-2) to TRBJ2-2; maybe TRBD1 (5 bases). CDR3 length equals 15 residues. Germline lookup yields CDR1 LGHDT and CDR2 YNNKEL (reference sequence). V gave up 7 bases and J gave up 6 bases, with 18 bases separating them. The DNA for the CDR3 is TGTGCCAGCAACCCAATGGGCAGGGAACCCGGGGAGCTGTTTTTT. This gives the protein CASNPMGREPGELFF.

The V call is TRBV7-2, the J call TRBJ2-7; D ambiguous. CDR1 SGHTA and CDR2 FQGNSA come from the germline V gene. V gave up 5 bases and J gave up 6 bases, with 14 bases separating them. The CDR3 is 13 amino acids. In nucleotides, the CDR3 is TGTGCCAGCAGCCTTCTGCTGGTCCCCGAGCAGTACTTC. Encoded protein: CASSLLLVPEQYF.

This clone was detected only a few times. The chain joins TRBV7-9 to TRBJ1-3; D not certain. The germline V gene has CDR1 SEHNR and CDR2 FQNEAQ (reference sequence). The CDR3 is 17 amino acids. Deletions cut 5 bases from V and 0 bases from J, with 17 bases between. The DNA of the CDR3 is TGTGCCAGCAGCCCCTCCGACCGGTCAAGCTCTGGAAACACCATATATTTT. The encoded protein is CASSPSDRSSSGNTIYF.

The rearrangement uses TRBV5-4 and TRBJ2-7; D may be TRBD1 (6 bases). CDR3 length: 15 residues. V shed 0 bases and J shed 5 bases, with 15 bases lying between them. The germline V gene encodes CDR1 SGHNT and CDR2 YYREEE (reference sequence). CDR3 sequence: CASSLANRDIHEQYF. DNA of the CDR3: TGTGCCAGCAGCTTGGCGAACAGGGACATCCACGAGCAGTACTTC. Supplemented by reference TRBV5-4 and TRBJ2-7, the full variable domain reads ETGVTQSPTHLIKTRGQQVTLRCSSQSGHNTVSWYQQALGQGPQFIFQYYREEENGRGNFPPRFSGLQFPNYSSELNVNALELDDSALYLCASSLANRDIHEQYFGPGTRLTVT.

V is TRBV7-2 and J is TRBJ2-2; TRBD2 agrees at 8 bases. Germline CDR1 SGHTA, CDR2 FQGNSA. The CDR3 covers 17 residues. V lost 5 bases and J lost 5; bases outside the gene matches: 13. Here the CDR3 DNA reads TGTGCCAGCAGCGCCCGAAGCGGGGGTCCTTGGACCGGGGAGCTGTTTTTT. This gives the protein CASSARSGGPWTGELFF.